This TCR beta chain was identified during a study of T cell changes during pregnancy in multiple sclerosis. This table comes from immunoSEQ multiplex PCR, and its TCRdb copy is limited to in-frame clones, with some not included. The data show 20,000 to 25,000 clones, about 85% seen once. J was trimmed by 4 bases and V by 5 bases; bases with no gene match: 5. CDR1 is GTSNPN, CDR2 SVGIG, per germline (reference sequence). The CDR3 is made up of 14 amino acids. The clonotype comes from a female donor with multiple sclerosis, enrolled in a pregnancy study. The genes are TRBV30 and TRBJ1-2; 12 bases are shared with TRBD1. This sample comprised CD8+ T cells from peripheral blood mononuclear cells, obtained before pregnancy. The CDR3 here is CAWLGTGGLYGYTF. In DNA, the CDR3 is TGTGCCTGGCTCGGGACAGGGGGCCTCTATGGCTACACCTTC.